This TCR beta chain was sequenced for a study of cytomegalovirus exposure and HLA in healthy donors. Regarding the study as a whole: Rare TCR sequences dominated, though some public TCRs recurred in many donors. With DRB1 most and HLA-C fewest, TCR association rates differed between HLA loci in a later analysis.

Germline V lookup: CDR1 MNHEY, CDR2 SMNVEV (reference sequence). The CDR3 extends over 15 amino acids. J gave up 8 bases and V 0 bases, and 6 bases lay outside the gene matches. Among the donors, all were healthy bone marrow donors. This clone was observed a few times. Its target is not known. The PCR contained 60 Vbeta and 13 Jbeta primers. Produced via immunoSEQ multiplex PCR; TCRdb's table is partial and in-frame only. The sample records more than 90,000 clones, 65% to 80% being singletons. J is TRBJ2-1 and V is TRBV27, with 8 bases identical to TRBD2. The sequence was obtained from a man between 40 and 49 years old in good health and CMV-seropositive. The sequenced sample consisted of PBMCs. Written as DNA, the CDR3 is TGTGCCAGCAGTTTATCCGGGAGGGCCAAAGATGAGCAGTTCTTC. This encodes CASSLSGRAKDEQFF.